The 18 T cell receptor beta chains presented below share a single source sample, sequenced in a study of cytomegalovirus exposure and HLA in healthy donors. PCR primers comprised 60 Vbeta and 13 Jbeta primers. This table comes from immunoSEQ multiplex PCR, and its TCRdb copy is limited to in-frame clones, with some not included. Of roughly 67,000 clones in the sample, 70% to 85% were seen once. Sequenced sample: PBMCs. These receptor sequences come from a man between 60 and 70 years old in good health and CMV-seropositive.

The chain uses TRBV6-1 and TRBJ1-5; 9 bases map to TRBD1. V trimming: 2 bases; J trimming: 4 bases; junction bases outside the gene matches: 6. Germline V gene data show CDR1 as MNHNS and CDR2 as SASEGT. This CDR3 has 16 residues. CDR3 residues: CASSELGGTGNQPQHF. CDR3 sequence (DNA): TGTGCCAGCAGTGAATTGGGGGGGACAGGGAATCAGCCCCAGCATTTT.

This rearrangement joins TRBV5-5 to TRBJ1-3; 8 positions match TRBD1. The CDR3 totals 17 residues. The V gene end was trimmed by 4 bases and the J gene end by 0 bases; junction bases not matched to a gene: 9. Germline V CDR1 and CDR2: SGHKS, YYEKEE (reference sequence). CDR3: CASSLTGALRSGNTIYF. The CDR3 nucleotides read TGTGCCAGCAGCCTGACAGGGGCGCTACGCTCTGGAAACACCATATATTTT.

This clone was picked up one time. The chain recombines TRBV18 with TRBJ1-2; the D is unclear. CDR1 KGHSH and CDR2 LQKENI come from the germline V gene. Trimming left V 2 bases short and J 4 bases short, with 8 bases between. The CDR3 has 13 amino acids. CDR3 in amino acids: CASSPGEGYGYTF. DNA of the CDR3: TGTGCCAGCTCACCAGGGGAGGGCTATGGCTACACCTTC.

This chain connects TRBV15 to TRBJ1-6; no clear D. Per the germline V gene, CDR1 is LNHNV and CDR2 is YYDKDF (reference sequence). There are 14 residues in the CDR3. V dropped 1 base and J dropped 7 bases, with 8 bases sitting between them. The CDR3 nucleotides are TGTGCCACCAGCAGAGGTGAGGCGAATTCACCCCTCCACTTT. This gives the protein CATSRGEANSPLHF.

This clone was seen only once. J is TRBJ1-6 and V is TRBV4-1; 11 nucleotides agree with TRBD1. V was pared by 1 base and J by 1 base, with 3 bases of the junction left unmatched. This CDR3 is built from 18 residues. The germline V gene has CDR1 MGHRA and CDR2 YSYEKL. The DNA of the CDR3 is TGCGCCAGCAGCCAAGGGACAGGGGGCGATTCCTATAATTCACCCCTCCACTTT. Its protein product is CASSQGTGGDSYNSPLHF.

The rearrangement links TRBV6-1 to TRBJ1-2; 9 bases are a match to TRBD1. The CDR3 spans 14 residues. Germline loops: CDR1 MNHNS, CDR2 SASEGT. Germline trimming cut 5 bases from V and 7 bases from J; bases unmatched to any gene: 8. The CDR3 region has the DNA TGTGCCAGCAGTTCTGGACAGGGGCTCCTTGGCTACACCTTC. This translates into CASSSGQGLLGYTF.

The chain couples TRBV7-9 to TRBJ1-1, with unresolved D. V was cut by 5 bases and J by 4 bases, with 17 bases left in between. The CDR3 loop spans 15 amino acids. CDR1 is SEHNR and CDR2 is FQNEAQ in the germline V gene (reference sequence). The CDR3 coding sequence is TGTGCCAGCAGCCGTCAAGCTGGTGGAGTCACTGAAGCTTTCTTT. Its protein product is CASSRQAGGVTEAFF.

This clone was detected only a few times. The chain recombines TRBV6-5 with TRBJ1-5; the D gene is possibly TRBD1 (6 bases). Trimming cost V 5 bases and J 4 bases, with 9 bases left between them. Germline CDR1 reads MNHEY; CDR2 reads SVGAGI. The CDR3 covers 13 residues. The CDR3 here is CASSGQLNQPQHF. CDR3 nucleotide sequence: TGTGCCAGCAGTGGACAGCTGAATCAGCCCCAGCATTTT.

This clone has just one count. The rearrangement links TRBV4-1 to TRBJ2-1; D possibly corresponds to TRBD2 (6 bases). The germline CDR1 and CDR2 sequences are MGHRA and YSYEKL. Trimming removed 2 bases from V and 0 bases from J, with 17 bases in between. CDR3 length: 18 amino acids. CDR3 in amino acids: CASSQNSGTSSSYNEQFF. The DNA for the CDR3 is TGCGCCAGCAGCCAAAACTCCGGGACTTCCAGCTCCTACAATGAGCAGTTCTTC.

V gene TRBV6-6 combines with J gene TRBJ2-3, with TRBD1 identical over 11 bases. V dropped 5 bases and J dropped 5; count of bases not matched to a gene: 9. CDR1 is MNHNY and CDR2 is SVGAGI in the germline V gene (reference sequence). This CDR3 is 16 amino acids long. DNA for the CDR3: TGTGCCAGCAGTGGGGGGACAGGGGGAATCGTAGATACGCAGTATTTT. Its protein product is CASSGGTGGIVDTQYF.

V usage is TRBV6-1 and J usage is TRBJ1-2, with a tentative D call TRBD1 (6 bases). This CDR3 is built from 12 residues. The germline V and J ends were trimmed by 4 bases and 5 bases, with 8 bases remaining between them. Germline CDR1 is MNHNS and CDR2 is SASEGT. CDR3 nucleotide sequence: TGTGCCAGCAGTGTTACAGGGTATGGCTACACCTTC. Amino acids: CASSVTGYGYTF.

The chain is built from TRBV5-1 and TRBJ1-5; 9 bases map to TRBD1. The CDR3 extends over 16 amino acids. V shed 4 bases, J shed 1 base, and the junction held 6 bases outside the gene matches. Germline CDR1 is SGHRS and CDR2 is YFSETQ. The CDR3: CASSPGTGTSNQPQHF. The CDR3 bases are TGCGCCAGCAGCCCCGGGACAGGGACCAGCAATCAGCCCCAGCATTTT.

The gene calls are TRBV9 and TRBJ1-2; D ambiguous. This CDR3 is 12 amino acids long. V was clipped by 2 bases and J by 6 bases, with 8 bases between them. Germline CDR1 reads SGDLS; CDR2 reads YYNGEE. The CDR3 DNA sequence: TGTGCCAGCAGCGTCCCCCGAGATGGCTACACCTTC. Amino acids: CASSVPRDGYTF.

This chain joins TRBV5-6 and TRBJ1-1, with TRBD1 as a possible D gene (6 bases). V was pared by 0 bases and J by 11 bases, with 23 bases between. CDR1 is SGHDT, CDR2 YYEEEE, per germline. The CDR3 runs to 16 residues. CDR3 amino acids: CASSLGRALDSAVAFF. CDR3 bases: TGTGCCAGCAGCTTGGGCCGGGCCTTGGACAGCGCAGTGGCTTTCTTT.

About this clone itself: The sample has other DNA sequences that encode this CDR3 too. CDR3 in DNA: TGCGCCAGCAGCTTGGAAGGGGCCACTGAAGCTTTCTTT. It translates to CASSLEGATEAFF. The rearrangement joins TRBV5-1 to TRBJ1-1; D possibly corresponds to TRBD1 (5 bases). V was trimmed by 0 bases and J by 4 bases, leaving 7 bases between them. CDR1 and CDR2 (germline): SGHRS, YFSETQ. CDR3 length: 13 amino acids.

V is TRBV19 and J is TRBJ2-7, with 8 bases that match TRBD1. Trimming cost V 7 bases and J 5 bases; bases outside gene matches: 10. Germline CDR1 and CDR2: LNHDA and SQIVND (reference sequence). This CDR3 region has 14 residues. The CDR3 region is CASNGGQGEHEQYF. Written as DNA, the CDR3 is TGTGCCAGTAATGGCGGACAGGGTGAACACGAGCAGTACTTC.

The V and J genes are TRBV29-1 and TRBJ1-2; no clear D. Between the trimmed V and J ends, which lost 2 bases and 4 bases, there was a span of 11 bases. Germline values: CDR1 SQVTM, CDR2 ANQGSEA. The CDR3 extends over 13 amino acids. CDR3 amino acids: CSVEMMRPYGYTF. The CDR3 coding sequence is TGCAGCGTTGAAATGATGAGGCCCTATGGCTACACCTTC.

This clone was found once. V is TRBV6-1 and J is TRBJ2-7, with a tentative D call TRBD1 (5 bases). This CDR3 is built from 15 residues. Trimming removed 6 bases at V and 3 bases at J, with 18 bases between. From germline, CDR1 is MNHNS and CDR2 SASEGT. The CDR3 sequence: CASSPPARVNYEQYF. The CDR3 DNA is TGTGCCAGCAGCCCCCCGGCCAGGGTCAACTACGAGCAGTACTTC.